A single sample gave rise to the 27 T cell receptor beta chains below, sequenced in a study of chemoradiotherapy in HPV16-positive cancers. TCRdb keeps only in-frame clones here, not all; method: immunoSEQ multiplex PCR. The sample lists more than 9,500 clones, around 87% occurring once. The specimen was collected from a patient who underwent chemoradiotherapy. The receptors derive from a human donor with HPV-associated anogenital cancer.

The chain is built from TRBV5-1 and TRBJ2-7; D gene uncertain. Germline assignment: CDR1 SGHRS and CDR2 YFSETQ. The CDR3 sequence is 14 residues long. Trimming stripped 4 bases from V and 1 base from J, with 12 bases between. CDR3 nucleotides: TGCGCCAGCAGCCCGGGCGATCGGTCCTACGAGCAGTACTTC. Translation: CASSPGDRSYEQYF.

V usage is TRBV7-8 and J usage is TRBJ2-6; D is possibly TRBD1 (6 bases). The length of the CDR3 is 15 residues. The germline V gene encodes CDR1 SGHVS and CDR2 FQNEAQ. V gave up 3 bases and J gave up 4 bases, with 10 bases separating them. The CDR3 DNA sequence: TGTGCCAGCAGCTTTACCGGGACAGGGGCCAACGTCCTGACTTTC. Amino acids: CASSFTGTGANVLTF. Based on the CDR3 plus reference TRBV7-8 and TRBJ2-6, the full variable domain is GAGVSQSPRYKVAKRGQDVALRCDPISGHVSLFWYQQALGQGPEFLTYFQNEAQLDKSGLPSDRFFAERPEGSVSTLKIQRTQQEDSAVYLCASSFTGTGANVLTFGAGSRLTVL.

The chain couples TRBV6-1 to TRBJ1-4, with 7 bases matching TRBD1. In germline, CDR1 is MNHNS, CDR2 SASEGT. The trim removed 3 bases at V and 8 bases at J, leaving 9 bases unmatched. This CDR3 comprises 15 residues. CDR3 protein: CASSDQTGRNEKLFF. The DNA of the CDR3 is TGTGCCAGCAGTGACCAGACAGGGAGGAACGAAAAACTGTTTTTT.

This chain uses TRBV9 with TRBJ1-5, with D maybe TRBD1 (5 bases). This CDR3 comprises 21 residues. V lost 3 bases and J 5 bases, leaving 33 bases between the germline ends. Germline V gene lookup returns CDR1 SGDLS and CDR2 YYNGEE. The CDR3 here is CASSAVDKTDNPLTEYQPQHF. For the CDR3, the DNA is TGTGCCAGCAGCGCAGTCGACAAGACGGACAACCCTTTGACTGAATATCAGCCCCAGCATTTT.

The chain joins TRBV9 to TRBJ2-2; 9 nucleotides line up with TRBD2. The V segment lost 6 bases and the J segment 4 bases; nucleotides outside the gene matches: 7. Germline-derived CDR1 and CDR2 are SGDLS and YYNGEE. CDR3 length: 15 residues. The CDR3 coding sequence is TGTGCCAGCAAATTTAGCGGGGGTTTCACCGGGGAGCTGTTTTTT. Translating it yields CASKFSGGFTGELFF.

This sequence joins TRBV7-2 and TRBJ2-1; D gene ambiguous. V lost 5 bases to trimming and J lost 3 bases, with 2 bases between them. Germline CDR1 is SGHTA and CDR2 is FQGNSA. This CDR3 has 11 residues. CDR3 sequence: CASSDYNEQFF. CDR3 nucleotide sequence: TGTGCCAGCAGCGACTACAATGAGCAGTTCTTC.

This clone was recorded only once. The chain employs TRBV6-4 and TRBJ1-2; 8 bases agree with TRBD1. Germline lookup yields CDR1 MRHNA and CDR2 SNTAGT. The CDR3 has 16 residues. V trimming: 0 bases; J trimming: 2 bases; junction bases outside the gene matches: 5. CDR3 nucleotide sequence: TGTGCCAGCAGTGACTCGACCAGGGGGCGAAACTATGGCTACACCTTC. Translation: CASSDSTRGRNYGYTF.

This sequence joins TRBV7-2 and TRBJ2-7; TRBD1 might be the D (5 bases). V lost 3 bases and J 6 bases, leaving 9 bases between the germline ends. In germline, CDR1 is SGHTA, CDR2 FQGNSA. The length of the CDR3 is 12 residues. For the CDR3, the DNA is TGTGCCAGCAGCTTTTCTAGGGGCGAGCAGTACTTC. As protein: CASSFSRGEQYF.

In regard to this clone: Relative to the germline gene, one junction end is altered; a read error may explain this. The J gene is TRBJ2-2, the V gene TRBV7-6; no clear D gene. Germline CDR1 is SGHVS and CDR2 is FNYEAQ. The CDR3 covers 14 residues. The CDR3 sequence is CASSVAPDTGELFF. The CDR3 DNA sequence: TGTGCCAGCAGCGTAGCACCCGACACCGGGGAGCTGTTTTTT.

The chain joins TRBV6-1 to TRBJ2-7, with 7 nucleotides matching TRBD1. The germline V gene has CDR1 MNHNS and CDR2 SASEGT. The V gene end was trimmed by 10 bases and the J gene end by 3 bases; junction bases not matched to a gene: 12. The CDR3 is 14 residues long. The CDR3 DNA reads TGTGCCACCTGGGACAGCCCGGTATTCTACGAGCAGTACTTC. It codes for CATWDSPVFYEQYF.

The chain has TRBV5-1 and TRBJ1-6; 12 bases fit TRBD1. Trimming cost V 0 bases and J 8 bases; bases outside gene matches: 6. The CDR3 extends over 17 amino acids. CDR1 and CDR2 from the germline V gene are SGHRS and YFSETQ. The CDR3 protein is CASSLEGTGGVDSPLHF. The CDR3, as DNA: TGCGCCAGCAGCTTGGAGGGGACAGGGGGCGTAGATTCACCCCTCCACTTT.

V is TRBV7-3 and J is TRBJ2-5; 10 bases line up with TRBD2. This CDR3 comprises 16 residues. The germline CDR1 and CDR2 sequences are SGHTA and FQGTGA. The V gene end was trimmed by 2 bases and the J gene end by 5 bases; junction bases not matched to a gene: 8. CDR3 in amino acids: CASSLERAGGLETQYF. The CDR3 DNA is TGTGCCAGCAGCTTAGAGAGAGCGGGGGGGCTTGAGACCCAGTACTTC. Looking up the rest from reference TRBV7-3 and TRBJ2-5 gives the full variable domain: GAGVSQTPSNKVTEKGKYVELRCDPISGHTALYWYRQSLGQGPEFLIYFQGTGAADDSGLPNDRFFAVRPEGSVSTLKIQRTERGDSAVYLCASSLERAGGLETQYFGPGTRLLVL.

This clone occurred once. The genes are TRBV30 and TRBJ2-7, with TRBD1 identical over 8 bases. Germline CDR1 reads GTSNPN; CDR2 reads SVGIG (reference sequence). V lost 0 bases, J lost 5 bases, and 9 bases stayed unmatched. The CDR3 extends over 15 amino acids. The DNA for the CDR3 is TGTGCCTGGAGTGTACAGGGGGGCCTCTTTAACGAGCAGTACTTC. This translates into CAWSVQGGLFNEQYF.

In DNA form, the CDR3 reads TGTGCCAGCAGCTTAGCGGGGGCCGGGGAGACCCAGTACTTC. Amino acids: CASSLAGAGETQYF. This chain joins TRBV7-3 and TRBJ2-5, with D possibly being TRBD2 (7 bases). The CDR3 extends over 14 amino acids. In germline, CDR1 is SGHTA, CDR2 FQGTGA. Trimming stripped 2 bases from V and 5 bases from J, with 12 bases between.

The chain is built from TRBV19 and TRBJ2-2, with D possibly called TRBD1 or TRBD2 (5 bases each). The CDR3 spans 15 residues. The V gene lost 6 bases and the J gene lost 3 bases, with 14 bases spanning the gap. Germline loops: CDR1 LNHDA, CDR2 SQIVND (reference sequence). Here the CDR3 reads CASSSGAMDTGELFF. CDR3 bases: TGTGCCAGTAGCTCCGGGGCCATGGACACCGGGGAGCTGTTTTTT.

This clone has only one observation. This chain links TRBV7-6 with TRBJ2-3, with 9 nucleotides matching TRBD2. The CDR3 runs 17 residues. V lost 1 base to trimming and J lost 3 bases; unmatched junction nucleotides: 8. Germline V gives CDR1 SGHVS, CDR2 FNYEAQ. The CDR3 spells CASSLGGGSGGTDTQYF. The CDR3 DNA reads TGTGCCAGCAGCTTAGGGGGAGGTAGCGGGGGAACAGATACGCAGTATTTT.

V is TRBV19 and J is TRBJ2-2; no clear D gene. The CDR3 has 15 residues. From germline, CDR1 is LNHDA and CDR2 SQIVND (reference sequence). Trimming stripped 4 bases from V and 4 bases from J, with 13 bases between. Here the CDR3 reads CASSNTPIGTGELFF. In DNA form, the CDR3 reads TGTGCCAGTAGTAATACTCCCATCGGCACCGGGGAGCTGTTTTTT.

J is TRBJ2-2 and V is TRBV10-2, with D tentatively TRBD1 (5 bases). Trimming cost V 0 bases and J 6 bases, with 11 bases left between them. The length of the CDR3 is 15 residues. The V gene's germline CDR1 is WSHSY and CDR2 SAAADI. This CDR3 is CASSESQWGSGELFF. Here the CDR3 DNA reads TGCGCCAGCAGTGAGTCTCAGTGGGGCTCCGGGGAGCTGTTTTTT.

This rearrangement joins TRBV25-1 to TRBJ2-5, with a weak D call TRBD1 (6 bases). The CDR3 totals 17 residues. Germline V gene lookup returns CDR1 MGHDK and CDR2 SYGVNS. The V end lost 5 bases, the J end lost 1 base, and 20 bases lay between the germline ends. The chain's CDR3 is CASSPQHRETGQETQYF. The CDR3 region has the DNA TGTGCCAGCAGTCCCCAACACAGGGAAACTGGCCAAGAGACCCAGTACTTC.

The chain employs TRBV19 and TRBJ1-6, with D unclear. V was pared by 7 bases and J by 1 base, with 8 bases between. Germline V gives CDR1 LNHDA, CDR2 SQIVND (reference sequence). This CDR3 is built from 14 residues. CDR3 nucleotides: TGTGCCAGTACCTGGAGATCCTATAATTCACCCCTCCACTTT. Its protein is CASTWRSYNSPLHF.

The chain is built from TRBV4-1 and TRBJ2-5, with a possible D match to TRBD2 (6 bases). V lost 0 bases and J 2 bases, leaving 13 bases between the germline ends. The germline CDR1 and CDR2 sequences are MGHRA and YSYEKL. There are 16 residues in the CDR3. CDR3 bases: TGCGCCAGCAGCCAAGATGGCGGGACGGATCAAGAGACCCAGTACTTC. Protein: CASSQDGGTDQETQYF.

This chain connects TRBV7-9 to TRBJ1-1, with a weak D call TRBD1 (6 bases). This CDR3 spans 11 amino acids. Germline V gene data show CDR1 as SEHNR and CDR2 as FQNEAQ (reference sequence). V was cut by 5 bases and J by 11 bases, with 12 bases left in between. CDR3 DNA sequence: TGTGCCAGCAGCCCTCAGGGGAAGGCTTTCTTT. Protein sequence: CASSPQGKAFF.

This clone has only one observation. Written as DNA, the CDR3 is TGTGCCAGCAGCTTACAGGGGAGAGGCTATGGCTACACCTTC. Translating gives CASSLQGRGYGYTF. V is TRBV5-6 and J is TRBJ1-2; 7 nucleotides match TRBD1. CDR3 length equals 14 residues. Germline loops: CDR1 SGHDT, CDR2 YYEEEE. V shed 2 bases and J 4 bases; nucleotides not matched to a gene: 5.

V gene TRBV2 combines with J gene TRBJ2-4; 9 bases map to TRBD1. V lost 4 bases and J lost 1; bases outside the gene matches: 8. Per the germline V gene, CDR1 is SNHLY and CDR2 is FYNNEI. The CDR3 is 17 amino acids. In DNA, the CDR3 is TGTGCCAGCAGTGTACAAACAGGGGGCGCCGCCAAAAACATTCAGTACTTC. Amino acid sequence: CASSVQTGGAAKNIQYF.

The genes are TRBV9 and TRBJ1-1, with D possibly being TRBD1 (6 bases). The CDR3 spans 15 residues. CDR1 and CDR2 (germline): SGDLS, YYNGEE. Trimming cost V 4 bases and J 0 bases, with 13 bases left between them. The CDR3 protein is CASSRGGGMNTEAFF. The DNA for the CDR3 is TGTGCCAGCAGCCGAGGGGGGGGAATGAACACTGAAGCTTTCTTT.

The chain is built from TRBV30 and TRBJ2-2; 8 nucleotides align to TRBD2. Germline CDR1 and CDR2: GTSNPN and SVGIG (reference sequence). The junction had 7 bases not matched to a gene; V was cut back by 0 bases and J by 7 bases. The CDR3 runs to 15 residues. The CDR3 region has the DNA TGTGCCTGGAGTGTACGGGGGGGCCTCGGCGGGGAGCTGTTTTTT. This translates into CAWSVRGGLGGELFF.

CDR3 nucleotides: TGTGCCAGTAGTATAGTGGGTAGGGGAAATGAGCAGTTCTTC. Protein sequence: CASSIVGRGNEQFF. V and J are TRBV19 and TRBJ2-1; possible D gene TRBD1, 5 bases. CDR1 is LNHDA, CDR2 SQIVND, per germline (reference sequence). This CDR3 has 14 residues. V was clipped by 1 base and J by 7 bases, with 11 bases between them.